Following are 18 T cell receptor beta chains from one sample sequenced in a study of shared T cell receptors in the human thymus. Method: immunoSEQ multiplex PCR; TCRdb's copy keeps in-frame clones and lacks some. Among about 730,000 clones listed, 70% to 90% were seen once. The same data also contributed to another study, on human thymus T cells.

Sequencing was carried out using thymocytes. The receptors stem from a girl under three years old with a congenital heart defect.

This sequence joins TRBV11-2 and TRBJ1-1; D is perhaps TRBD1 (5 bases). With 0 bases removed from V and 6 bases from J, the gap between germline ends came to 20 bases. Germline CDR1 and CDR2: SGHAT and FQNNGV. The CDR3 is 17 amino acids. The CDR3, as DNA: TGTGCCAGCAGCTTAGATCGCGTCGGGGCGGGGACGCCTGAAGCTTTCTTT. This encodes CASSLDRVGAGTPEAFF.

The chain links TRBV4-3 to TRBJ1-3; D perhaps matches TRBD1 (5 bases). CDR1 LGHNA and CDR2 YSLEER come from the germline V gene. V was pared by 4 bases and J by 0 bases, with 10 bases between. The CDR3 has 15 amino acids. In DNA, the CDR3 is TGCGCCAGCAGCCGGGAACAGGACTCTGGAAACACCATATATTTT. Translation: CASSREQDSGNTIYF.

This clone was seen a few times. This chain links TRBV14 with TRBJ2-3; D not certain. V was trimmed by 3 bases and J by 4 bases, leaving 8 bases between them. CDR3 length: 13 residues. Looked up from germline, CDR1 is SGHDN and CDR2 is FVKESK. For the CDR3, the DNA is TGTGCCAGCAGCCATGGAGACGCAGATACGCAGTATTTT. As protein: CASSHGDADTQYF.

The genes are TRBV10-3 and TRBJ2-2; tentatively, D is TRBD2 (7 bases). Trimming cost V 8 bases and J 1 base, with 23 bases left between them. This CDR3 spans 18 amino acids. Per germline, CDR1 ENHRY and CDR2 SYGVKD. CDR3 protein: CAIEGRRGGALNTGELFF. The CDR3, as DNA: TGTGCCATCGAAGGAAGGAGGGGGGGTGCCCTGAACACCGGGGAGCTGTTTTTT.

This clone was seen a handful of times. Other nucleotide sequences in the sample specify the same CDR3. The rearrangement uses TRBV29-1 and TRBJ1-6; maybe TRBD1 (6 bases). V lost 7 bases and J lost 5, with 15 bases in between. The CDR3 loop spans 14 amino acids. From germline, CDR1 is SQVTM and CDR2 ANQGSEA. The CDR3 DNA sequence: TGCAGCGCTCGAAACGGGACACATAATTCACCCCTCCACTTT. It specifies CSARNGTHNSPLHF.

This chain connects TRBV6-5 to TRBJ2-3; 9 nucleotides agree with TRBD2. The CDR3 is 15 amino acids. V gave up 5 bases and J gave up 0 bases; unmatched junction bases: 3. Per germline, CDR1 MNHEY and CDR2 SVGAGI. The CDR3 region is CASSPLAGSTDTQYF. CDR3 DNA sequence: TGTGCCAGCAGTCCGCTAGCGGGGAGCACAGATACGCAGTATTTT.

This chain links TRBV5-1 with TRBJ2-3; possibly TRBD2 for D (6 bases). The CDR3 extends over 13 amino acids. V lost 0 bases and J lost 8, with 10 bases in between. The V gene's germline CDR1 is SGHRS and CDR2 YFSETQ. In DNA, the CDR3 is TGCGCCAGCAGCTTGGTTGGGCGGGGTACGCAGTATTTT. Translated: CASSLVGRGTQYF.

This clone was seen a handful of times. The chain employs TRBV18 and TRBJ1-1; 9 nucleotides agree with TRBD1. Germline CDR1 is KGHSH and CDR2 is LQKENI. The CDR3 sequence is 17 residues long. V lost 2 bases to trimming and J lost 6 bases; unmatched junction nucleotides: 13. The CDR3 spells CASSPSDRGYGSAEAFF. In nucleotides, the CDR3 is TGTGCCAGCTCACCATCGGACAGGGGTTACGGGAGCGCTGAAGCTTTCTTT.

The chain has TRBV11-2 and TRBJ2-7, with TRBD2 matching 9 bases. Germline-derived CDR1 and CDR2 are SGHAT and FQNNGV. V lost 6 bases and J lost 2; bases outside the gene matches: 8. The CDR3 has 15 residues. The CDR3 region is CASSPSGGRTYEQYF. CDR3 bases: TGTGCCAGCAGTCCGAGCGGGGGGCGTACCTACGAGCAGTACTTC.

The chain has TRBV11-2 and TRBJ2-2, with 9 positions matching TRBD2. This CDR3 has 16 residues. Trimming removed 3 bases from V and 5 bases from J; junction bases left unmatched: 7. Germline CDR1 is SGHAT and CDR2 is FQNNGV. CDR3 sequence reads: CASSFPGLASTGELFF. The CDR3 bases are TGTGCCAGCAGCTTTCCGGGACTAGCAAGTACCGGGGAGCTGTTTTTT. Using reference TRBV11-2 and TRBJ2-2 for the parts outside the CDR3, the full variable domain is EAGVAQSPRYKIIEKRQSVAFWCNPISGHATLYWYQQILGQGPKLLIQFQNNGVVDDSQLPKDRFSAERLKGVDSTLKIQPAKLEDSAVYLCASSFPGLASTGELFFGEGSRLTVL.

V gene TRBV4-1 combines with J gene TRBJ1-2, with D perhaps TRBD1 (5 bases). Germline V gene data show CDR1 as MGHRA and CDR2 as YSYEKL. There are 18 residues in the CDR3. V was cut by 4 bases and J by 5 bases, with 26 bases left in between. The CDR3 nucleotides are TGCGCCAGCAGCCCAACGCCAGCGGTGGGGGGTCTAGGGTATGGCTACACCTTC. It translates to CASSPTPAVGGLGYGYTF.

As concerns this clone: The germline gene is not matched at one end of the junction; a read error may be the cause. V gene TRBV6-1 combines with J gene TRBJ2-3; 10 positions match TRBD2. Germline values: CDR1 MNHNS, CDR2 SASEGT. There are 13 residues in the CDR3. This chain's CDR3 is CAGSGGVSDTQYF. CDR3 in DNA: TGTGCCGGCAGCGGGGGGGTCTCAGATACGCAGTATTTT.

This rearrangement joins TRBV28 to TRBJ1-1; D may be TRBD1 (6 bases). The CDR3 consists of 18 residues. Germline lookup yields CDR1 MDHEN and CDR2 SYDVKM. Trimming shortened V by 0 bases and J by 11 bases, and 28 bases separated the two germline ends. The CDR3 here is CASSLWGGVGGQSGKAFF. In DNA, the CDR3 is TGTGCCAGCAGTTTATGGGGTGGGGTCGGGGGGCAGTCGGGGAAGGCTTTCTTT. Supplemented by reference TRBV28 and TRBJ1-1, the full variable domain reads DVKVTQSSRYLVKRTGEKVFLECVQDMDHENMFWYRQDPGLGLRLIYFSYDVKMKEKGDIPEGYSVSREKKERFSLILESASTNQTSMYLCASSLWGGVGGQSGKAFFGQGTRLTVV.

This rearrangement joins TRBV4-1 to TRBJ1-2; 8 bases match TRBD1. Germline V gives CDR1 MGHRA, CDR2 YSYEKL. The J segment lost 1 base and the V segment lost 0 bases, leaving 7 bases of the junction unmatched. There are 17 residues in the CDR3. The CDR3 region has the DNA TGCGCCAGCAGCCAAGATTCCCCGACAGGGGTTAACTATGGCTACACCTTC. Its protein is CASSQDSPTGVNYGYTF.

The chain is built from TRBV5-1 and TRBJ1-1; D perhaps matches TRBD1 (5 bases). Trimming removed 1 base at V and 1 base at J, with 14 bases between. CDR1 and CDR2 (germline): SGHRS, YFSETQ. This CDR3 has 16 residues. The CDR3 DNA is TGCGCCAGCAGCTTGTCATCTGCCAGGGAGAACACTGAAGCTTTCTTT. It is translated as CASSLSSARENTEAFF.

This clone was found once. The chain carries TRBV29-1 and TRBJ1-4, with 8 bases that match TRBD1. The CDR3 runs 14 residues. Germline CDR1 and CDR2: SQVTM and ANQGSEA. J was trimmed by 3 bases and V by 7 bases; bases with no gene match: 7. The CDR3 DNA sequence: TGCAGCGCCCGACAGGGACAGGCTAATGAAAAACTGTTTTTT. It codes for CSARQGQANEKLFF.

This rearrangement joins TRBV5-4 to TRBJ2-3; TRBD2 matches 12 bases. CDR3 length: 17 residues. V was pared by 4 bases and J by 1 base, with 7 bases of the junction left unmatched. Looked up from germline, CDR1 is SGHNT and CDR2 is YYREEE (reference sequence). The CDR3 sequence is CASSRLAGAPGTDTQYF. CDR3 sequence (DNA): TGTGCCAGCAGCCGACTAGCGGGGGCCCCGGGCACAGATACGCAGTATTTT.

The chain combines TRBV4-3 with TRBJ2-2; perhaps TRBD1 as D (5 bases). The CDR3 runs to 17 residues. Germline values: CDR1 LGHNA, CDR2 YSLEER. Trimming stripped 0 bases from V and 0 bases from J, with 11 bases between. DNA for the CDR3: TGCGCCAGCAGCCAAGATGGGGCAGATACGAACACCGGGGAGCTGTTTTTT. Translation: CASSQDGADTNTGELFF.